The rows below give T cell receptor beta chains drawn from one sample of a study of identical twins. TCRdb recomputed calls from the 5' RACE reads with MiXCR, one row per CDR3 protein. Of around 570,000 distinct CDR3 sequences in the sample, roughly 9.9% were seen once. Another study also made use of these data, one on yellow fever vaccine responses in identical twins.

The sequenced sample was PBMCs. The receptor source for this set is a woman aged 18 to 35 in good health. The CDR3 runs from the conserved cysteine through the conserved F or W. The D gene is left open where the match is weak. The size of a clone is reported for some rows only, either as once, few or many, or as a class for expanded clones.

CDR3aa | CDR3nt | j_gene | d_gene | v_gene | abundance
CASSPFRSGEEQYF | TGTGCCAGCAGCCCTTTCAGGAGTGGTGAAGAGCAGTACTTC | TRBJ2-7 | - | TRBV7-9 | few
CASSLGQSGYTF | TGTGCCAGCAGCCTCGGACAGAGTGGCTACACCTTC | TRBJ1-2 | - | TRBV5-5 | -
CASEGLGKSYNEQFF | TGTGCCAGTGAGGGGCTAGGGAAGTCCTACAATGAGCAGTTCTTC | TRBJ2-1 | - | TRBV7-9 | many
CASSLGRLSEAFF | TGTGCCAGCAGCTTAGGCAGGCTAAGTGAAGCTTTCTTT | TRBJ1-1 | - | TRBV7-2 | -
CASSGTTETQYF | TGCGCCAGCAGCGGCACTACGGAGACCCAGTACTTC | TRBJ2-5 | - | TRBV5-1 | -
CATSRDRRETYF | TGTGCCACCAGCAGAGATCGGCGGGAGACGTACTTC | TRBJ2-7 | TRBD2 | TRBV15 | few
CASSVTGGGVNTGELFF | TGTGCCAGCAGCGTAACGGGAGGCGGGGTCAACACCGGGGAGCTGTTTTTT | TRBJ2-2 | TRBD2 | TRBV9 | -
CASSLLWESNTGELFF | TGCGCCAGCAGCTTGTTGTGGGAGTCGAACACCGGGGAGCTGTTTTTT | TRBJ2-2 | - | TRBV5-1 | -
CASSVATTSGAYEQYF | TGTGCCAGCAGCGTAGCTACGACTAGCGGGGCCTACGAGCAGTACTTC | TRBJ2-7 | TRBD2 | TRBV9 | -
CASSYRDRFIGTDTQYF | TGTGCCAGCAGTTACCGGGACAGGTTCATAGGCACAGATACGCAGTATTTT | TRBJ2-3 | TRBD1 | TRBV7-9 | few
CASSAGLAGVNEQFF | TGCGCCAGCAGCGCGGGACTAGCGGGAGTCAATGAGCAGTTCTTC | TRBJ2-1 | TRBD2 | TRBV5-1 | many
CASSLGASGGGGNEQFF | TGTGCCAGCAGCTTAGGGGCTAGCGGGGGGGGTGGGAATGAGCAGTTCTTC | TRBJ2-1 | TRBD2 | TRBV7-2 | -
CASSLRQGGDSPLHF | TGTGCCAGCAGCCTTCGACAGGGCGGTGATTCACCCCTCCACTTT | TRBJ1-6 | TRBD1 | TRBV9 | few
CASSSIIRTTNEKLFF | TGTGCCAGCTCTTCCATAATTCGGACCACTAATGAAAAACTGTTTTTT | TRBJ1-4 | - | TRBV27 | few
CASSLASGQGPGELFF | TGTGCCAGCAGTTTAGCGAGCGGACAGGGCCCGGGGGAGCTGTTTTTT | TRBJ2-2 | TRBD1 | TRBV12-3/TRBV12-4 | few
CASKRASGSTGELFF | TGTGCCAGCAAACGGGCTAGCGGGAGCACCGGGGAGCTGTTTTTT | TRBJ2-2 | TRBD2 | TRBV12-3/TRBV12-4 | many
CATSRDRFSGNNEQFF | TGTGCCACCAGCAGAGATCGTTTTAGCGGAAACAATGAGCAGTTCTTC | TRBJ2-1 | - | TRBV15 | few
CASSLVDRQETQYF | TGTGCCAGCAGCTTAGTAGACCGACAAGAGACCCAGTACTTC | TRBJ2-5 | - | TRBV7-2 | many
CASSAPGQGVDTQYF | TGTGCCAGCAGTGCACCGGGACAGGGCGTAGATACGCAGTATTTT | TRBJ2-3 | TRBD1 | TRBV2 | many
CASSQDPELAGAEQYF | TGTGCCAGCAGCCAAGATCCTGAACTAGCGGGAGCCGAGCAGTACTTC | TRBJ2-7 | TRBD2 | TRBV4-2 | few
CASRDGSPGELFF | TGTGCCAGCAGGGACGGGTCCCCTGGGGAGCTGTTTTTT | TRBJ2-2 | - | TRBV6-2/TRBV6-3 | -
CASSPTTDTYEQYF | TGTGCCAGCAGCCCTACCACGGATACCTACGAGCAGTACTTC | TRBJ2-7 | - | TRBV7-6 | once
CSARHGSQETQYF | TGCAGTGCTCGACACGGGTCTCAAGAGACCCAGTACTTC | TRBJ2-5 | - | TRBV20-1 | many
CASSHMGQEVVTDTQYF | TGTGCCAGCAGCCACATGGGACAGGAAGTAGTGACAGATACGCAGTATTTT | TRBJ2-3 | TRBD1 | TRBV14 | -
CASSFPAGGRNEQFF | TGTGCCAGCAGTTTCCCAGCGGGGGGGCGAAATGAGCAGTTCTTC | TRBJ2-1 | TRBD2 | TRBV27 | few
CASSIAGGERGPGTQYF | TGTGCCAGCAGCATCGCAGGGGGGGAGCGGGGGCCGGGTACGCAGTATTTT | TRBJ2-3 | - | TRBV6-1 | few
CASSFNRYGYTF | TGTGCCAGCAGCTTTAACAGATATGGCTACACCTTC | TRBJ1-2 | - | TRBV5-5 | -
CASSSPAEKLFF | TGTGCCAGCAGTTCCCCGGCGGAAAAACTGTTTTTT | TRBJ1-4 | - | TRBV12-3/TRBV12-4 | few
CASSRDGNEAFF | TGCGCCAGCAGCCGGGACGGAAATGAAGCTTTCTTT | TRBJ1-1 | - | TRBV5-1 | many
CATSEGTAYEETQYF | TGTGCCACCAGTGAGGGGACAGCGTACGAAGAGACCCAGTACTTC | TRBJ2-5 | TRBD1 | TRBV24-1 | many
CAFCLVGISGNPNTGELFF | TGTGCCTTCTGTTTAGTCGGGATTAGCGGGAACCCGAACACCGGGGAGCTGTTTTTT | TRBJ2-2 | TRBD2 | TRBV12-3/TRBV12-4 | few
CASRGISANTGELFF | TGTGCCAGCAGGGGGATTTCCGCGAACACCGGGGAGCTGTTTTTT | TRBJ2-2 | - | TRBV27 | many
CASSPTRSGYNEQFF | TGTGCCAGCAGTCCAACTAGGTCGGGGTACAATGAGCAGTTCTTC | TRBJ2-1 | - | TRBV6-1 | many
CASSQGSAAGTNTGELFF | TGTGCCAGCAGCCAAGGGTCGGCAGCGGGAACGAACACCGGGGAGCTGTTTTTT | TRBJ2-2 | TRBD2 | TRBV4-2 | many
CASSPGQGVNTDTQYF | TGCGCCAGCAGCCCGGGACAGGGGGTTAACACAGATACGCAGTATTTT | TRBJ2-3 | TRBD1 | TRBV5-1 | many
CASSYYPGLSNQPQHF | TGTGCCAGCAGTTACTACCCAGGGCTAAGCAATCAGCCCCAGCATTTT | TRBJ1-5 | - | TRBV6-2/TRBV6-3 | many
CASRPPSRGSWYEQYF | TGTGCCAGCAGACCCCCCTCTAGAGGGAGTTGGTACGAGCAGTACTTC | TRBJ2-7 | - | TRBV28 | many
CASSQISSLYEQYF | TGCGCCAGCAGCCAAATATCGAGTTTATACGAGCAGTACTTC | TRBJ2-7 | - | TRBV4-1 | few
CAISLFGGAEGELFF | TGTGCCATCAGCCTTTTCGGGGGGGCTGAGGGGGAGCTGTTTTTT | TRBJ2-2 | TRBD2 | TRBV10-3 | -
CASSWQRGQYFTDTQYF | TGTGCCAGCAGTTGGCAGCGGGGACAATACTTCACAGATACGCAGTATTTT | TRBJ2-3 | - | TRBV6-5 | few
CASSPDQGATGNTIYF | TGTGCCAGCAGCCCGGATCAGGGAGCCACTGGAAACACCATATATTTT | TRBJ1-3 | - | TRBV6-1 | many
CSARFQGGNTGELFF | TGCAGTGCTAGGTTTCAGGGGGGGAACACCGGGGAGCTGTTTTTT | TRBJ2-2 | - | TRBV20-1 | many
CASSYRTGSNQPQHF | TGTGCCAGCAGTTACCGGACAGGGAGCAATCAGCCCCAGCATTTT | TRBJ1-5 | TRBD1 | TRBV12-3/TRBV12-4 | few
CSVGPSGNYGYTF | TGCAGCGTTGGTCCCTCAGGGAACTATGGCTACACCTTC | TRBJ1-2 | - | TRBV29-1 | few
CSASRRQGQTEAFF | TGCAGTGCTAGTAGAAGGCAGGGGCAGACTGAAGCTTTCTTT | TRBJ1-1 | - | TRBV20-1 | -
CASSSGAGGLFDYGYTF | TGTGCCAGCAGCTCCGGGGCAGGGGGATTATTTGACTATGGCTACACCTTC | TRBJ1-2 | TRBD1 | TRBV7-9 | many
CSARWKGGYHEQYF | TGCAGTGCTAGGTGGAAGGGAGGGTATCACGAGCAGTACTTC | TRBJ2-7 | TRBD2 | TRBV20-1 | many
CSARKRASTDTQYF | TGCAGTGCTAGAAAGCGGGCCTCCACAGATACGCAGTATTTT | TRBJ2-3 | - | TRBV20-1 | few
CASTVLGTKTYTQYF | TGTGCCAGCACGGTCTTAGGGACCAAAACCTATACGCAGTATTTT | TRBJ2-3 | - | TRBV27 | -
CASSLSSYTGELFF | TGTGCCAGCAGCTTAAGCAGCTACACCGGGGAGCTGTTTTTT | TRBJ2-2 | - | TRBV7-2 | -
CASSYLLLGIAGELFF | TGTGCCAGCAGTTATCTCCTTCTGGGTATCGCCGGGGAGCTGTTTTTT | TRBJ2-2 | - | TRBV6-5 | many
CASGPGDTGELFF | TGTGCCAGCGGCCCCGGTGACACCGGGGAGCTGTTTTTT | TRBJ2-2 | - | TRBV5-6 | -
CAWSVLAGPGDTQYF | TGTGCCTGGAGTGTACTGGCAGGACCGGGAGATACGCAGTATTTT | TRBJ2-3 | - | TRBV30 | -
CASSLGDIGYEQYF | TGCGCCAGCAGCCTGGGGGACATCGGCTACGAGCAGTACTTC | TRBJ2-7 | - | TRBV5-1 | few
CASSLAGKGLAGDTDTQYF | TGTGCCAGCAGCTTAGCCGGAAAGGGGCTAGCGGGGGATACAGATACGCAGTATTTT | TRBJ2-3 | TRBD2 | TRBV11-1 | -
CASSQEGVLMNTGELFF | TGTGCCAGCAGCCAAGAGGGGGTCCTAATGAACACCGGGGAGCTGTTTTTT | TRBJ2-2 | - | TRBV4-2 | -
CASSLSMDRQWSEKLFF | TGTGCCAGCAGTTTATCGATGGATCGGCAATGGAGTGAAAAACTGTTTTTT | TRBJ1-4 | - | TRBV27 | many
CASRYPATGGYTF | TGTGCCAGCAGGTACCCCGCCACGGGGGGCTACACCTTC | TRBJ1-2 | - | TRBV6-6 | few
CASSKATWIGTQYF | TGTGCCAGCAGCAAAGCAACGTGGATTGGCACGCAGTATTTT | TRBJ2-3 | - | TRBV21-1 | -
CASSSLTGSTDTQYF | TGTGCCAGCAGTTCTCTGACAGGAAGCACAGATACGCAGTATTTT | TRBJ2-3 | - | TRBV12-3/TRBV12-4 | many